The rows below give T cell receptor beta chains drawn from one sample of a study of human T cells and chemical hapten exposure. A single record per CDR3 protein comes from TCRdb applying MiXCR to the RACE reads. Among about 160,000 distinct CDR3 sequences listed, 25% to 30% were seen once. This specimen consisted of whole blood, obtained in connection with sensitization to the hapten diphenylcyclopropenone (DPC). The receptors shown here come from a woman under 30 with alopecia areata. Some clones in this sample may be carry-over from other donors' samples. CDR3s include the opening cysteine and the closing phenylalanine or tryptophan. The order of the fields is CDR3 length, clone size, J gene, V gene, CDR3 protein. Clone size is not always given. Where it is, it says once, few, many or a class for expanded clones.

11	-	TRBJ2-1	TRBV7-6	CASGSGRVLFF
16	few	TRBJ2-1	TRBV11-2	CASSLVGSPANNEQFF
14	-	TRBJ1-5	TRBV6-2/TRBV6-3	CASSYSTRGQPQHF
15	few	TRBJ1-4	TRBV11-2	CASSWGERQDEKLFF
15	-	TRBJ2-3	TRBV6-4	CASSELAGTTDTQYF
15	few	TRBJ2-2	TRBV27	CASRIAQANTGELFF
11	-	TRBJ1-1	TRBV30	CACTGNTEAFF
17	-	TRBJ2-1	TRBV15	CATSRDRAGGIYNEQFF
18	-	TRBJ2-5	TRBV4-1	CASSQERLAGGPLETQYF
16	-	TRBJ1-5	TRBV19	CASSMAQGRTNQPQHF
16	few	TRBJ2-1	TRBV10-3	CAISESMAGSYNEQFF
15	few	TRBJ2-3	TRBV25-1	CASSEVPGGADTQYF
14	-	TRBJ2-5	TRBV29-1	CSVASGPSQETQYF
13	-	TRBJ2-5	TRBV29-1	CSVVVGAGETQYF
21	few	TRBJ2-1	TRBV12-5	CASGLVLSVTSGRFDGNEQFF
15	few	TRBJ1-1	TRBV4-3	CASSQDVGRYTEAFF
17	-	TRBJ2-3	TRBV6-2/TRBV6-3	CASSYSTGAGHTDTQYF
15	-	TRBJ2-1	TRBV5-1	CASSPREGADNEQFF